One sample yielded the 21 T cell receptor beta chains listed below, sequenced in a study of shared clonotypes between healthy human individuals. Naive CD8 cells lacked CD45RO, underwent positive selection for CCR7 and left out terminally differentiated effector memory CD45RA+ cells. The assay was immunoSEQ multiplex PCR, and TCRdb's table has in-frame clones only and misses some. The sample includes roughly 2,000,000 clones, around 93% of them seen just once. Material: naive CD8+ T cells from PBMCs. The receptor source for this set is a man between 18 and 35 years old in good health. Some clones in this sample may be carry-over from other donors' samples.

The V and J genes are TRBV27 and TRBJ2-7; no reliable D call. The germline V gene encodes CDR1 MNHEY and CDR2 SMNVEV (reference sequence). The V and J ends lost 5 bases and 3 bases respectively, with 23 bases between them. The CDR3 runs 17 residues. The CDR3 sequence is CASSPEGASVGGYEQYF. The CDR3 DNA reads TGTGCCAGCAGTCCAGAAGGAGCTAGTGTAGGTGGCTACGAGCAGTACTTC.

The rearrangement links TRBV15 to TRBJ2-2; TRBD2 agrees at 15 bases. V lost 1 base and J lost 4; bases outside the gene matches: 4. This CDR3 is built from 18 residues. Germline lookup yields CDR1 LNHNV and CDR2 YYDKDF (reference sequence). CDR3: CATSRGTSGRARTGELFF. In DNA, the CDR3 is TGTGCCACCAGCAGAGGGACTAGCGGGAGGGCCCGCACCGGGGAGCTGTTTTTT.

The J gene is TRBJ1-4, the V gene TRBV11-2, with TRBD1 matching 7 bases. This CDR3 has 17 residues. J lost 3 bases, V lost 3 bases, and 10 bases had no gene match. The germline V gene encodes CDR1 SGHAT and CDR2 FQNNGV. CDR3 nucleotide sequence: TGTGCCAGCAGCTTGTTCAGGAAGGGGACAGCTAATGAAAAACTGTTTTTT. Protein product: CASSLFRKGTANEKLFF.

This rearrangement joins TRBV27 to TRBJ2-3; 10 bases map to TRBD1. Trimming cost V 8 bases and J 6 bases; bases outside gene matches: 11. This CDR3 has 15 residues. Germline V gives CDR1 MNHEY, CDR2 SMNVEV (reference sequence). The CDR3 loop reads CASGPGTGVMDTQYF. In DNA, the CDR3 is TGTGCCAGCGGACCCGGGACAGGGGTTATGGATACGCAGTATTTT.

This rearrangement joins TRBV28 to TRBJ1-5, with D tentatively TRBD1 (6 bases). Per the germline V gene, CDR1 is MDHEN and CDR2 is SYDVKM. Trimming took off 10 bases at V and 0 bases at J, with 16 bases between the two ends. This CDR3 comprises 15 residues. In nucleotides, the CDR3 is TGTGCCACCTGGACAGCCCTTTATAGCAATCAGCCCCAGCATTTT. It encodes CATWTALYSNQPQHF. Using reference TRBV28 and TRBJ1-5 for the parts outside the CDR3, the full variable domain is DVKVTQSSRYLVKRTGEKVFLECVQDMDHENMFWYRQDPGLGLRLIYFSYDVKMKEKGDIPEGYSVSREKKERFSLILESASTNQTSMYLCATWTALYSNQPQHFGDGTRLSIL.

The CDR3 DNA reads TGCAGCGCCAGCTCAGGGGGCACGACAGATACGCAGTATTTT. Translated, it gives CSASSGGTTDTQYF. The chain joins TRBV29-1 to TRBJ2-3; 8 nucleotides line up with TRBD1. The J segment lost 3 bases and the V segment lost 7 bases, leaving 9 bases of the junction unmatched. This CDR3 contains 14 residues. The germline gives CDR1 SQVTM, CDR2 ANQGSEA.

The chain uses TRBV10-3 and TRBJ2-2; D might be TRBD2 (5 bases). CDR1 is ENHRY and CDR2 is SYGVKD in the germline V gene. The V end was cut by 9 bases, the J end by 5 bases, with 16 bases between. There are 14 residues in the CDR3. The CDR3 DNA reads as TGTGCCATTTACGAGGGAGTGGGGACCGGGGAGCTGTTTTTT. As protein: CAIYEGVGTGELFF.

This chain links TRBV7-2 with TRBJ2-7; 8 bases map to TRBD2. The CDR3 is 14 residues long. The ends lost 6 bases at V and 2 bases at J; junction bases unmatched: 6. Germline-derived CDR1 and CDR2 are SGHTA and FQGNSA. Here the CDR3 DNA reads TGTGCCAGCAGAAGTACTAGCGGAGCCTACGAGCAGTACTTC. Translating gives CASRSTSGAYEQYF.

This clone is a singleton in its sample. J is TRBJ2-3 and V is TRBV19; TRBD2 matches 7 bases. The CDR3 extends over 15 amino acids. Trimming at V came to 3 bases and at J to 5 bases, leaving 8 bases not matched to a gene. Germline V CDR1 and CDR2: LNHDA, SQIVND (reference sequence). This chain's CDR3 is CASSIRREALDTQYF. Written as DNA, the CDR3 is TGTGCCAGTAGTATTCGACGGGAGGCCCTAGATACGCAGTATTTT.

This chain links TRBV4-3 with TRBJ2-7; 7 positions match TRBD1. J gave up 2 bases and V 1 base, and 17 bases lay outside the gene matches. The germline gives CDR1 LGHNA, CDR2 YSLEER. The CDR3 runs 19 residues. CDR3 DNA: TGCGCCAGCAGCCAAGGGGATAACAGTCACAGGGGAATAGCCTACGAGCAGTACTTC. It specifies CASSQGDNSHRGIAYEQYF.

V is TRBV5-1 and J is TRBJ1-2; D is ambiguous. Trimming took 4 bases from V and 8 from J, leaving 12 bases between them. Germline loops: CDR1 SGHRS, CDR2 YFSETQ. This CDR3 contains 12 residues. The CDR3 is CASSVGLQGYTF. CDR3 coding DNA: TGCGCCAGCAGCGTCGGGCTTCAGGGCTACACCTTC.

This rearrangement joins TRBV6-1 to TRBJ2-1; 7 bases fit TRBD2. CDR1 MNHNS and CDR2 SASEGT come from the germline V gene. Trimming cost V 1 base and J 15 bases; bases outside gene matches: 9. The CDR3 has 13 amino acids. CDR3 sequence reads: CASSEGGGSRVFF. The CDR3 DNA sequence: TGTGCCAGCAGTGAAGGCGGCGGGAGTAGAGTGTTCTTC.

This chain connects TRBV28 to TRBJ1-5, with D unresolved. Germline lookup yields CDR1 MDHEN and CDR2 SYDVKM. The CDR3 runs to 16 residues. The germline V and J ends were trimmed by 6 bases and 0 bases, with 15 bases remaining between them. CDR3 coding DNA: TGTGCCAGCAGCACCCTTTCGGAATTTAGCAATCAGCCCCAGCATTTT. It is translated as CASSTLSEFSNQPQHF.

The chain links TRBV7-9 to TRBJ2-1, with D perhaps TRBD1 (6 bases). In germline, CDR1 is SEHNR, CDR2 FQNEAQ (reference sequence). V lost 6 bases, J lost 5 bases, and 20 bases lay in between. CDR3 length: 16 residues. CDR3 nucleotides: TGTGCCAGCAGTTCCACAGGGATAATCCCGAACAATGAGCAGTTCTTC. Its translation: CASSSTGIIPNNEQFF.

This clone appeared a single time. This rearrangement joins TRBV28 to TRBJ2-2; 12 bases line up with TRBD2. With V trimmed by 3 bases and J by 0 bases, 2 bases remained unmatched. This CDR3 has 17 residues. From germline, CDR1 is MDHEN and CDR2 SYDVKM. The CDR3 DNA reads as TGTGCCAGCAGTTTTCTAGCGGGAGGGACGAACACCGGGGAGCTGTTTTTT. The encoded protein is CASSFLAGGTNTGELFF.

The chain joins TRBV9 to TRBJ2-7; 11 bases map to TRBD2. With 4 bases clipped from V and 4 bases from J, the junction kept 13 bases outside the gene matches. The germline V gene has CDR1 SGDLS and CDR2 YYNGEE. CDR3 length equals 17 residues. CDR3 sequence reads: CASSPREAGLADYEQYF. The DNA for the CDR3 is TGTGCCAGCAGCCCCCGGGAAGCGGGACTAGCGGATTACGAGCAGTACTTC. The whole variable domain, filled in from reference TRBV9 and TRBJ2-7, reads DSGVTQTPKHLITATGQRVTLRCSPRSGDLSVYWYQQSLDQGLQFLIQYYNGEERAKGNILERFSAQQFPDLHSELNLSSLELGDSALYFCASSPREAGLADYEQYFGPGTRLTVT.

The chain recombines TRBV27 with TRBJ2-7, with D uncertain. The CDR3 length is 16 residues. CDR1 is MNHEY and CDR2 is SMNVEV in the germline V gene (reference sequence). Between the trimmed V and J ends, which lost 1 base and 2 bases, there was a span of 15 bases. The CDR3 nucleotides read TGTGCCAGCAGTTTATACCCCCCGGTAGTCGCCTACGAGCAGTACTTC. Amino acids: CASSLYPPVVAYEQYF.

This chain links TRBV14 with TRBJ2-1, with D maybe TRBD1 (5 bases). The CDR3 loop spans 16 amino acids. Germline V gene lookup returns CDR1 SGHDN and CDR2 FVKESK. Trimming took off 0 bases at V and 5 bases at J, with 14 bases between the two ends. CDR3 in amino acids: CASSQDLFLDNNEQFF. In nucleotides, the CDR3 is TGTGCCAGCAGCCAAGATCTTTTTCTGGACAACAATGAGCAGTTCTTC.

The gene calls are TRBV19 and TRBJ2-1; 13 nucleotides agree with TRBD2. J gave up 4 bases and V 3 bases, and 3 bases lay outside the gene matches. The CDR3 runs 16 residues. Looked up from germline, CDR1 is LNHDA and CDR2 is SQIVND (reference sequence). This CDR3 is CASSIPGLAGYNEQFF. As DNA, the CDR3 is TGTGCCAGTAGTATCCCGGGACTAGCGGGATACAATGAGCAGTTCTTC.

The chain couples TRBV15 to TRBJ2-7; D is ambiguous. Deletions cut 3 bases from V and 4 bases from J, with 16 bases between. The germline V gene encodes CDR1 LNHNV and CDR2 YYDKDF (reference sequence). CDR3 length: 15 residues. The DNA for the CDR3 is TGTGCCACCAGCAGTCACACCGGACGTACATACGAGCAGTACTTC. Protein product: CATSSHTGRTYEQYF.

In its sample, this clone was seen once. For the CDR3, the DNA is TGTGCCAGTGCAGCGCCTGACAATGAGCAGTTCTTC. Encoded protein: CASAAPDNEQFF. The V and J genes are TRBV19 and TRBJ2-1; D is ambiguous. The CDR3 has 12 residues. Trimming left V 8 bases short and J 5 bases short, with 10 bases between. CDR1 LNHDA and CDR2 SQIVND come from the germline V gene (reference sequence).